This TCR beta chain was identified in a study of blood T cells in healthy people across ages. Primed by a sample-barcoded 5' primer and a J-beta primer mix, a second PCR proceeded for roughly 7 to 12 cycles. Each CDR3 protein is one row after TCRdb ran MiXCR on the 5' RACE reads. The sample includes fewer than 950,000 distinct CDR3 sequences, roughly 40% seen only once; the top ten take under 15%. V was pared by 1 base and J by 3 bases, with 7 bases between. Germline CDR1 and CDR2: LGHNA and YSLEER. This CDR3 is built from 14 residues. The rearrangement links TRBV4-3 to TRBJ1-5; the D is unclear. The sequenced sample consisted of blood. The origin of this receptor is a man between 18 and 29 years old in good health. Here the CDR3 reads CASSQGEYNQPQHF. The DNA for the CDR3 is TGCGCCAGCAGCCAAGGGGAATACAATCAGCCCCAGCATTTT.